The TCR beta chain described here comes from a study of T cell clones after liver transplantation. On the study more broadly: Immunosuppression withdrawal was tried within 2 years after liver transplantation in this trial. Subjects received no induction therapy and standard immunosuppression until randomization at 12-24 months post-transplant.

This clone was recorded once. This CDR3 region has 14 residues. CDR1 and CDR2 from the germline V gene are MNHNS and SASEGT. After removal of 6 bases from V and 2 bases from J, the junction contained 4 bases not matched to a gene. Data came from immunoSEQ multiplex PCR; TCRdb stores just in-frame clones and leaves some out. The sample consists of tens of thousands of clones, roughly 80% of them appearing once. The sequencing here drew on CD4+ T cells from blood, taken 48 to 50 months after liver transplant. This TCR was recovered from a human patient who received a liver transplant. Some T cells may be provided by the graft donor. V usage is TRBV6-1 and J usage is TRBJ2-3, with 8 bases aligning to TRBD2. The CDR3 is CASRISGDTDTQYF. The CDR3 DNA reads TGTGCCAGCAGAATTAGCGGGGACACAGATACGCAGTATTTT.